The 26 T cell receptor beta chains listed next were all sequenced from one sample in a study of vaccination and CD4 T cells after COVID-19. Cultured CD4+ T cell DNA was sequenced using the Oncomine TCR Beta short-read assay. TCRdb fed the PCR reads into MiXCR, producing one record per CDR3 protein. In the table there are 15,000 to 20,000 distinct CDR3 sequences, over 45% of which are singletons. No antigen is known for these receptors. The treatment: roughly 10-day PBMC culture with coronavirus spike peptide pools or control peptides (ViraFEST assay). The sequenced sample consisted of CD4+ T cells from blood, cultured in vitro. Every receptor here comes from a human donor who had recovered from COVID-19.

The chain joins TRBV19 to TRBJ1-1; 7 nucleotides agree with TRBD1. This CDR3 is built from 15 residues. V was clipped by 3 bases and J by 0 bases; unmatched bases: 4. In germline, CDR1 is LNHDA, CDR2 SQIVND (reference sequence). The DNA for the CDR3 is TGTGCCAGTAGTATCCAGGGGGTGATGAACACTGAAGCTTTCTTT. Encoded protein: CASSIQGVMNTEAFF.

J is TRBJ1-2 and V is TRBV2; 7 bases line up with TRBD1. Trimming took 5 bases from V and 8 from J; bases not matched to a gene: 14. In germline, CDR1 is SNHLY, CDR2 FYNNEI. The CDR3 is made up of 15 amino acids. For the CDR3, the DNA is TGTGCCAGCAGTTCCCCGACAGGGCGCAAAGGGGGCTACACCTTC. Protein sequence: CASSSPTGRKGGYTF.

This clonotype has only a few counts. This sequence joins TRBV24-1 and TRBJ2-2, with D tentatively TRBD1 (6 bases). Trimming cost V 10 bases and J 4 bases, with 12 bases left between them. Germline values: CDR1 KGHDR, CDR2 SFDVKD. The CDR3 has 13 residues. CDR3 in DNA: TGTGCCACGGGGGCCGCGCCCACCGGGGAGCTGTTTTTT. Translation gives CATGAAPTGELFF.

This clonotype was detected only a few times. The chain recombines TRBV7-8 with TRBJ2-7, with D hard to call. Trimming took off 3 bases at V and 2 bases at J, with 11 bases between the two ends. Per germline, CDR1 SGHVS and CDR2 FQNEAQ. This CDR3 region has 14 residues. In DNA form, the CDR3 reads TGTGCCAGCAGCTTTGGGCGTTTTACCTACGAGCAGTACTTC. Translated: CASSFGRFTYEQYF.

V is TRBV7-2 and J is TRBJ1-4, with D unclear. Germline V CDR1 and CDR2: SGHTA, FQGNSA. The CDR3 is 13 amino acids. Trimming removed 2 bases from V and 4 bases from J, with 5 bases in between. DNA for the CDR3: TGTGCCAGCAGCTTACAGTTTAATGAAAAACTGTTTTTT. Translated: CASSLQFNEKLFF.

This clonotype was found a few times. This chain links TRBV20-1 with TRBJ1-1; D gene uncertain. In germline, CDR1 is DFQATT, CDR2 SNEGSKA (reference sequence). V was pared by 5 bases and J by 1 base, with 14 bases between. This CDR3 is built from 14 residues. The CDR3 protein is CSASPPRENTEAFF. DNA of the CDR3: TGCAGTGCTTCACCACCCCGGGAGAACACTGAAGCTTTCTTT.

The J gene is TRBJ1-1, the V gene TRBV6-1, with 8 bases identical to TRBD1. CDR1 and CDR2 from the germline V gene are MNHNS and SASEGT. The CDR3 extends over 18 amino acids. V was clipped by 6 bases and J by 5 bases; unmatched bases: 20. The CDR3 sequence: CASSPRFDRGLGKTEAFF. For the CDR3, the DNA is TGTGCCAGCAGCCCAAGATTCGACAGGGGCCTGGGGAAAACTGAAGCTTTCTTT.

The chain carries TRBV2 and TRBJ1-2; D not resolved. The CDR3 is 13 amino acids. Germline CDR1 SNHLY, CDR2 FYNNEI. With 0 bases removed from V and 8 bases from J, the gap between germline ends came to 10 bases. The CDR3 sequence: CASSEARGLGYTF. The CDR3 DNA reads TGTGCCAGCAGTGAAGCCCGGGGTTTGGGCTACACCTTC.

Only a few counts were recorded for this clonotype. This chain links TRBV20-1 with TRBJ2-7, with no clear D. CDR3 size: 10 residues. Trimming pared 6 bases from V and 3 bases from J, leaving 6 bases between. Germline values: CDR1 DFQATT, CDR2 SNEGSKA (reference sequence). As DNA, the CDR3 is TGCAGTGCCGGTGACTACGAGCAGTACTTC. Its protein product is CSAGDYEQYF.

This clonotype has only one observation. The DNA is omitted, as the CDR3 cannot be located on it reliably, and the CDR3 follows TCRdb's listing. V and J are TRBV7-2 and TRBJ1-2. Germline CDR1 SGHTA, CDR2 FQGNSA. A total of 23 residues make up the CDR3, ends included. CDR3: CASTNQTSMYLCASKLTSYGYTF.

The rearrangement links TRBV6-1 to TRBJ1-1, with TRBD1 matching over 7 bases. V was pared by 7 bases and J by 0 bases, with 8 bases of the junction left unmatched. The CDR3 has 15 residues. Germline CDR1 and CDR2: MNHNS and SASEGT. CDR3 DNA sequence: TGTGCCAGCACCCAGGGGGTCCTGATGAACACTGAAGCTTTCTTT. It specifies CASTQGVLMNTEAFF.

This clonotype was detected only a few times. V gene TRBV7-2 combines with J gene TRBJ2-5; a weak D match, TRBD2 (5 bases). Trimming shortened V by 5 bases and J by 3 bases, and 16 bases separated the two germline ends. Germline values: CDR1 SGHTA, CDR2 FQGNSA. The CDR3 runs to 15 residues. The CDR3 region is CASSPVGAEEETQYF. The CDR3 bases are TGTGCCAGCAGCCCGGTTGGAGCGGAGGAAGAGACCCAGTACTTC.

J is TRBJ1-1 and V is TRBV6-5; the D gene is possibly TRBD1 (6 bases). This CDR3 has 13 amino acids. Per the germline V gene, CDR1 is MNHEY and CDR2 is SVGAGI. V was trimmed by 2 bases and J by 3 bases, leaving 7 bases between them. Here the CDR3 reads CASSYGGDTEAFF. The CDR3 nucleotides are TGTGCCAGCAGTTACGGGGGCGACACTGAAGCTTTCTTT.

V gene TRBV7-4 combines with J gene TRBJ2-7; maybe TRBD2 (5 bases). There are 15 residues in the CDR3. Germline-derived CDR1 and CDR2 are SGHVT and SQSDAQ. Trimming removed 6 bases at V and 1 base at J, with 16 bases between. The CDR3 region is CASSQDSTPSYEQYF. CDR3 DNA sequence: TGTGCCAGCAGTCAGGACTCCACTCCATCCTACGAGCAGTACTTC.

V usage is TRBV27 and J usage is TRBJ1-5, with 9 nucleotides matching TRBD1. V gave up 7 bases and J gave up 7 bases; unmatched junction bases: 14. Germline assignment: CDR1 MNHEY and CDR2 SMNVEV (reference sequence). This CDR3 has 16 residues. CDR3 sequence (DNA): TGTGCCAGCAAACTACAGGGGGCTCCTCCCAGGCAGCCCCAGCATTTT. Translation: CASKLQGAPPRQPQHF.

Concerning this clonotype itself: The junction differs from germline at one of its ends, possibly a read error. This chain connects TRBV11-3 to TRBJ1-5; the match to TRBD1 covers 7 bases. The V gene's germline CDR1 is SGHNT and CDR2 YENEEA. The length of the CDR3 is 17 residues. The CDR3 nucleotides are TGTGCCAGCCGCTTACCCAGACAGGGAAAGGGCAATCAGCCCCAGCATTTT. This gives the protein CASRLPRQGKGNQPQHF.

This clonotype has more than one count but fewer than ten. This chain links TRBV30 with TRBJ1-1; 7 bases map to TRBD1. J gave up 1 base and V 4 bases, and 6 bases lay outside the gene matches. The CDR3 spans 14 residues. Germline-derived CDR1 and CDR2 are GTSNPN and SVGIG (reference sequence). Written as DNA, the CDR3 is TGTGCCTGGAATTCGGGACAGTCGAACACTGAAGCTTTCTTT. Translating it yields CAWNSGQSNTEAFF.

The chain couples TRBV20-1 to TRBJ2-5; D may correspond to TRBD1 or TRBD2 (5 bases each). The CDR3 extends over 14 amino acids. CDR1 is DFQATT, CDR2 SNEGSKA, per germline (reference sequence). V lost 6 bases and J 3 bases, leaving 17 bases between the germline ends. CDR3 loop: CSARPGAGKETQYF. CDR3 nucleotides: TGCAGTGCCCGTCCCGGGGCGGGTAAAGAGACCCAGTACTTC.

This clonotype was detected a few times. This chain uses TRBV20-1 with TRBJ1-1; no clear D gene. Germline V gene lookup returns CDR1 DFQATT and CDR2 SNEGSKA (reference sequence). The length of the CDR3 is 12 residues. V lost 0 bases to trimming and J lost 5 bases, with 7 bases between them. The chain's CDR3 is CSAREAGTEAFF. The CDR3 DNA reads as TGCAGTGCTAGAGAAGCGGGAACTGAAGCTTTCTTT.

V and J are TRBV19 and TRBJ2-3; D may be TRBD1 or TRBD2 (6 bases each). Germline V lookup: CDR1 LNHDA, CDR2 SQIVND (reference sequence). This CDR3 has 14 amino acids. V lost 0 bases to trimming and J lost 4 bases, with 8 bases between them. DNA of the CDR3: TGTGCCAGTAGTATAGACGGGGGCGCAGATACGCAGTATTTT. Translation: CASSIDGGADTQYF.

This clonotype turned up a few times. J is TRBJ1-5 and V is TRBV5-3; tentatively, D is TRBD1 (5 bases). TRBV5-3 is treated as an ORF (open reading frame) with a function not yet certain. V was clipped by 4 bases and J by 0 bases, with 11 bases between them. The CDR3 extends over 15 amino acids. The CDR3 spells CARSGGRYSNQPQHF. In DNA form, the CDR3 reads TGTGCCAGAAGCGGGGGACGTTATAGCAATCAGCCCCAGCATTTT.

The chain uses TRBV19 and TRBJ2-7; TRBD1 matches 10 bases. CDR1 is LNHDA, CDR2 SQIVND, per germline (reference sequence). V lost 5 bases and J lost 2; bases outside the gene matches: 9. The CDR3 is 16 residues long. The CDR3, as DNA: TGTGCCAGTAGTCTCCGTTCCGGGACAGGGGCCTACGAGCAGTACTTC. The encoded protein is CASSLRSGTGAYEQYF.

V gene TRBV30 combines with J gene TRBJ1-2; no firm D call. In germline, CDR1 is GTSNPN, CDR2 SVGIG (reference sequence). V lost 5 bases to trimming and J lost 1 base, with 8 bases between them. The CDR3 has 12 amino acids. The DNA of the CDR3 is TGTGCCTGGGAAACAGTTAACTATGGCTACACCTTC. Amino acid sequence: CAWETVNYGYTF.

This sequence joins TRBV7-9 and TRBJ1-6; no reliable D call. Germline CDR1 is SEHNR and CDR2 is FQNEAQ (reference sequence). V was cut by 3 bases and J by 6 bases, with 6 bases left in between. CDR3 length: 13 residues. CDR3 sequence reads: CASSLRVNSPLHF. The DNA for the CDR3 is TGTGCCAGCAGCTTGAGAGTTAATTCACCCCTCCACTTT.

The CDR3: CASRAGTGNNSPLHF. CDR3 coding DNA: TGCGCCAGCAGAGCGGGAACAGGGAATAATTCACCCCTCCACTTT. V gene TRBV23-1 combines with J gene TRBJ1-6, with D maybe TRBD1 (6 bases). TRBV23-1 is given ORF status, its function remaining uncertain. The CDR3 extends over 15 amino acids. The germline V and J ends were trimmed by 6 bases and 5 bases, with 14 bases remaining between them.

The V and J genes are TRBV7-2 and TRBJ1-2, with 7 bases fitting TRBD1. This CDR3 spans 15 amino acids. V shed 5 bases, J shed 4 bases, and the junction held 10 bases outside the gene matches. Germline loops: CDR1 SGHTA, CDR2 FQGNSA. CDR3 residues: CASSKNRGVGYGYTF. In DNA form, the CDR3 reads TGTGCCAGCAGCAAGAACAGGGGCGTGGGCTATGGCTACACCTTC.